Listed here are 25 T cell receptor beta chains from one sample, sequenced in a study of blood T cell repertoires in COVID-19. Profiled with immunoSEQ multiplex PCR; TCRdb holds only in-frame clones, not every one. The repertoire includes 250,000 to 300,000 clones, more than 70% of them detected once, and 11% sits in the top ten. Specimen: peripheral blood. All receptors derive from a woman under 40 with COVID-19, enrolled during active disease.

This sequence joins TRBV5-6 and TRBJ2-7, with D possibly TRBD1 on 5 matching bases. Trimming removed 2 bases from V and 3 bases from J, with 9 bases in between. CDR3 length: 13 residues. CDR1 and CDR2 from the germline V gene are SGHDT and YYEEEE. The DNA for the CDR3 is TGTGCCAGCAGCTTAGGGGTACACTACGAGCAGTACTTC. Protein: CASSLGVHYEQYF.

The chain is built from TRBV3-1 (or the pseudogene TRBV3-2) and TRBJ2-7; 12 positions match TRBD2. CDR1 LGHDT and CDR2 YNNKEL come from the germline V gene (reference sequence). With 3 bases clipped from V and 4 bases from J, the junction kept 7 bases outside the gene matches. This CDR3 is 16 amino acids long. CDR3 protein: CASSHSGLAGKYEQYF. The CDR3 region has the DNA TGTGCCAGCAGCCACTCTGGACTAGCGGGGAAATACGAGCAGTACTTC.

The rearrangement joins TRBV5-4 to TRBJ2-2; 9 bases are a match to TRBD1. J was trimmed by 2 bases and V by 7 bases; bases with no gene match: 3. This CDR3 region has 14 residues. Germline V gene sequence: CDR1 SGHNT, CDR2 YYREEE (reference sequence). CDR3 residues: CASGDRVNTGELFF. CDR3 bases: TGTGCCAGCGGGGACAGGGTCAACACCGGGGAGCTGTTTTTT.

The rearrangement uses TRBV7-9 and TRBJ2-1; 9 bases align to TRBD1. Germline CDR1 is SEHNR and CDR2 is FQNEAQ (reference sequence). Losses at the gene ends were 5 bases for V and 5 bases for J; bases not matched to a gene: 4. This CDR3 spans 14 amino acids. CDR3 nucleotides: TGTGCCAGCAGCCGGACAGGGGCGGACAATGAGCAGTTCTTC. As protein: CASSRTGADNEQFF.

This clone was detected only once. DNA for the CDR3: TGTGCCACCAGTGATTTTTCAGGGGCGGATGGCTACACCTTC. Its protein product is CATSDFSGADGYTF. This rearrangement joins TRBV24-1 to TRBJ1-2, with D perhaps TRBD1 (6 bases). The CDR3 has 14 amino acids. The ends were cut back, 1 base at V and 6 bases at J, with 11 bases in the middle. Germline CDR1 reads KGHDR; CDR2 reads SFDVKD.

V usage is TRBV5-1 and J usage is TRBJ1-1, with D perhaps TRBD1 (6 bases). The CDR3 has 14 residues. In germline, CDR1 is SGHRS, CDR2 YFSETQ. The V end lost 3 bases, the J end lost 7 bases, and 16 bases lay between the germline ends. The CDR3 protein is CASSSTGLAVEAFF. CDR3 DNA sequence: TGCGCCAGCAGCTCTACAGGGTTAGCTGTTGAAGCTTTCTTT.

V is TRBV9 and J is TRBJ1-5; unclear D gene. This CDR3 is 15 amino acids long. Trimming shortened V by 4 bases and J by 4 bases, and 15 bases separated the two germline ends. Per the germline V gene, CDR1 is SGDLS and CDR2 is YYNGEE. The CDR3 loop reads CASSPAGWSNQPQHF. For the CDR3, the DNA is TGTGCCAGCAGCCCTGCGGGTTGGTCGAATCAGCCCCAGCATTTT.

The chain joins TRBV2 to TRBJ1-5; D ambiguous. The CDR3 contains 17 residues. Trimming left V 2 bases short and J 1 base short, with 15 bases between. Germline V gene lookup returns CDR1 SNHLY and CDR2 FYNNEI. The CDR3 sequence is CASSEMGNHNSNQPQHF. In DNA, the CDR3 is TGTGCCAGCAGTGAAATGGGCAACCATAACAGCAATCAGCCCCAGCATTTT.

The chain couples TRBV24-1 to TRBJ2-7; D is perhaps TRBD1 (7 bases). This CDR3 spans 14 amino acids. Germline assignment: CDR1 KGHDR and CDR2 SFDVKD. V gave up 6 bases and J gave up 2 bases, with 13 bases separating them. The CDR3 loop reads CATSPGGTTYEQYF. The DNA of the CDR3 is TGTGCCACCAGTCCAGGGGGGACCACCTACGAGCAGTACTTC.

This clone has a single count. The gene calls are TRBV11-2 and TRBJ1-2; 7 nucleotides line up with TRBD1. The CDR3 length is 15 residues. Germline trimming cut 2 bases from V and 3 bases from J; bases unmatched to any gene: 6. Germline assignment: CDR1 SGHAT and CDR2 FQNNGV. CDR3 region: CASSLYGTAYYGYTF. The DNA for the CDR3 is TGTGCCAGCAGCTTATATGGGACAGCGTACTATGGCTACACCTTC.

Only one count was recorded for this clone. V usage is TRBV18 and J usage is TRBJ2-3; tentatively, D is TRBD2 (6 bases). CDR3 length equals 14 residues. Trimming took off 6 bases at V and 6 bases at J, with 16 bases between the two ends. The germline CDR1 and CDR2 sequences are KGHSH and LQKENI. The CDR3 nucleotides read TGTGCCAGCTCCCGGGAGTGGTCAGCGGATACGCAGTATTTT. Translating gives CASSREWSADTQYF.

V and J are TRBV11-2 and TRBJ1-3; weak D call: TRBD1 (5 bases). The length of the CDR3 is 15 residues. Germline loops: CDR1 SGHAT, CDR2 FQNNGV. V was clipped by 3 bases and J by 0 bases, with 9 bases between them. The chain's CDR3 is CASSFRAPSGNTIYF. The CDR3 coding sequence is TGTGCCAGCAGCTTCAGGGCTCCCTCTGGAAACACCATATATTTT.

The J gene is TRBJ1-1, the V gene TRBV7-9; D possibly corresponds to TRBD1 (5 bases). The length of the CDR3 is 14 residues. V lost 10 bases and J lost 1, with 16 bases in between. The germline gives CDR1 SEHNR, CDR2 FQNEAQ (reference sequence). The CDR3 loop is CAMSSRQTNTEAFF. DNA for the CDR3: TGTGCCATGTCGTCCCGACAGACGAACACTGAAGCTTTCTTT. The whole variable domain, filled in from reference TRBV7-9 and TRBJ1-1, reads DTGVSQNPRHKITKRGQNVTFRCDPISEHNRLYWYRQTLGQGPEFLTYFQNEAQLEKSRLLSDRFSAERPKGSFSTLEIQRTEQGDSAMYLCAMSSRQTNTEAFFGQGTRLTVV.

J is TRBJ2-2 and V is TRBV5-1; 7 positions match TRBD2. The CDR3 spans 16 residues. Germline V CDR1 and CDR2: SGHRS, YFSETQ. The V segment lost 4 bases and the J segment 6 bases; nucleotides outside the gene matches: 12. Here the CDR3 reads CASSPQRERSAGELFF. CDR3 nucleotides: TGCGCCAGCAGCCCTCAGCGGGAAAGGTCCGCCGGGGAGCTGTTTTTT.

The chain joins TRBV6-2 or TRBV6-3 to TRBJ1-4, with a weak D call TRBD1 (6 bases). This CDR3 comprises 12 residues. The V gene lost 6 bases and the J gene lost 7 bases, with 9 bases spanning the gap. Germline CDR1 reads MNHEY; CDR2 reads SVGEGT. The CDR3 region is CASSLGAEKLFF. In nucleotides, the CDR3 is TGTGCCAGCAGCCTGGGGGCTGAAAAACTGTTTTTT.

This chain links TRBV19 with TRBJ2-2; 10 bases fit TRBD2. This CDR3 comprises 20 residues. V lost 6 bases to trimming and J lost 0 bases; unmatched junction nucleotides: 16. Germline loops: CDR1 LNHDA, CDR2 SQIVND (reference sequence). Written as DNA, the CDR3 is TGTGCCAGTAGCCCTATTTTCTGGACTAGCGGCATTGCGAACACCGGGGAGCTGTTTTTT. This encodes CASSPIFWTSGIANTGELFF.

The chain uses TRBV5-1 and TRBJ2-7; D possibly corresponds to TRBD2 (5 bases). This CDR3 has 15 amino acids. The germline gives CDR1 SGHRS, CDR2 YFSETQ. Trimming removed 0 bases at V and 7 bases at J, with 17 bases between. The CDR3 here is CASSLGTDGGREQYF. The CDR3, as DNA: TGCGCCAGCAGCTTGGGTACGGACGGAGGTAGGGAGCAGTACTTC.

The chain couples TRBV28 to TRBJ2-7; D ambiguous. Germline V gives CDR1 MDHEN, CDR2 SYDVKM. The CDR3 spans 11 residues. With 4 bases removed from V and 8 bases from J, the gap between germline ends came to 9 bases. CDR3 coding DNA: TGTGCCAGCAGTTCGGCGGATAAGCAGTACTTC. Its translation is CASSSADKQYF.

V gene TRBV7-9 combines with J gene TRBJ2-7; D remains unclear. V was clipped by 4 bases and J by 7 bases, with 20 bases between them. CDR3 size: 15 residues. Germline V gene data show CDR1 as SEHNR and CDR2 as FQNEAQ (reference sequence). In DNA, the CDR3 is TGTGCCAGCAGCTCAAACTCCCGCCCCTGGTGGGAGCAGTACTTC. Amino acid sequence: CASSSNSRPWWEQYF.

This chain uses TRBV19 with TRBJ2-2; TRBD1 might be the D (6 bases). Trimming left V 7 bases short and J 1 base short, with 10 bases between. The CDR3 covers 14 residues. Germline values: CDR1 LNHDA, CDR2 SQIVND (reference sequence). This CDR3 reads CASTPGQNTGELFF. The CDR3 DNA sequence: TGTGCCAGTACTCCGGGACAGAACACCGGGGAGCTGTTTTTT. Combining the CDR3 with reference TRBV19 and TRBJ2-2 gives the whole variable domain DGGITQSPKYLFRKEGQNVTLSCEQNLNHDAMYWYRQDPGQGLRLIYYSQIVNDFQKGDIAEGYSVSREKKESFPLTVTSAQKNPTAFYLCASTPGQNTGELFFGEGSRLTVL.

The J gene is TRBJ2-1, the V gene TRBV9; 9 nucleotides agree with TRBD2. The CDR3 spans 16 residues. V lost 8 bases, J lost 0 bases, and 9 bases stayed unmatched. CDR1 and CDR2 from the germline V gene are SGDLS and YYNGEE. This CDR3 reads CASAAGGALSYNEQFF. The CDR3 DNA reads TGTGCCAGTGCCGCGGGGGGGGCCCTCTCCTACAATGAGCAGTTCTTC.

This clone was recorded once. This chain uses TRBV5-1 with TRBJ2-7; 11 positions agree with TRBD2. This CDR3 is 16 amino acids long. Germline V gene sequence: CDR1 SGHRS, CDR2 YFSETQ. Trimming at V came to 3 bases and at J to 5 bases, leaving 10 bases not matched to a gene. The CDR3 nucleotides read TGCGCCAGCAGCTCTTTACCGACTAGCGGGATGGACGAGCAGTACTTC. It codes for CASSSLPTSGMDEQYF.

This chain uses TRBV30 with TRBJ2-2; D gene uncertain. Deletions cut 0 bases from V and 8 bases from J, with 7 bases between. The CDR3 consists of 12 residues. The germline CDR1 and CDR2 sequences are GTSNPN and SVGIG (reference sequence). CDR3 in DNA: TGTGCCTGGAGTGTACCGGGTGGGGAGCTGTTTTTT. Its translation is CAWSVPGGELFF.

Notes on this clone: One end of the junction fails to match germline, which may point to a read error. The V gene is TRBV7-7, the J gene TRBJ2-3; 10 bases are shared with TRBD2. The CDR3 extends over 16 amino acids. Germline V lookup: CDR1 SSHAT, CDR2 FNYEAQ (reference sequence). CDR3 bases: TGTGCTAGCAGCTTAAACCCGCTAGCGGGAGCAGATACGCAGTATTTT. Translated: CASSLNPLAGADTQYF.

The rearrangement links TRBV6-6 to TRBJ2-5, with 10 bases matching TRBD2. There are 14 residues in the CDR3. J was trimmed by 5 bases and V by 0 bases; bases with no gene match: 0. Germline CDR1 and CDR2: MNHNY and SVGAGI (reference sequence). The CDR3, as DNA: TGTGCCAGCAGTTACTCGACTAGCGGGGAGACCCAGTACTTC. It specifies CASSYSTSGETQYF.